One sample yielded the 15 T cell receptor beta chains listed below, sequenced in a study of cytomegalovirus exposure and HLA in healthy donors. The PCR used 60 Vbeta and 13 Jbeta primers. Clones were sequenced by immunoSEQ multiplex PCR, and TCRdb holds only the in-frame ones, with some missing. The table records approximately 150,000 clones, 81% of them present only once. Sequences were obtained from PBMCs. The receptor set was obtained from a man aged 45 to 65 in good health and CMV-seropositive.

The genes are TRBV4-2 and TRBJ1-4, with D possibly being TRBD1 (5 bases). V was clipped by 1 base and J by 4 bases, with 13 bases between them. The CDR3 has 16 residues. Germline V gene sequence: CDR1 LGHNA, CDR2 YNFKEQ. The CDR3 protein is CASSQVRTLLNEKLFF. In DNA form, the CDR3 reads TGTGCCAGCAGCCAAGTGAGGACACTCCTTAATGAAAAACTGTTTTTT.

This chain links TRBV5-1 with TRBJ2-7; the match to TRBD1 covers 10 bases. Germline loops: CDR1 SGHRS, CDR2 YFSETQ. This CDR3 is built from 14 residues. Trimming took 0 bases from V and 5 from J; bases not matched to a gene: 2. The CDR3 reads CASSLGDRGDEQYF. In DNA form, the CDR3 reads TGCGCCAGCAGCTTGGGGGACAGGGGCGACGAGCAGTACTTC.

This rearrangement joins TRBV2 to TRBJ1-4; tentative D call: TRBD1 (6 bases). The V end lost 7 bases, the J end lost 5 bases, and 11 bases lay between the germline ends. Germline lookup yields CDR1 SNHLY and CDR2 FYNNEI. This CDR3 region has 13 residues. The CDR3 region has the DNA TGTGCCAGCACTAACAGGGAGAATGAAAAACTGTTTTTT. It yields the protein CASTNRENEKLFF.

This clone is a singleton in its sample. The V call is TRBV7-3, the J call TRBJ2-7; no firm D call. Per the germline V gene, CDR1 is SGHTA and CDR2 is FQGTGA. V gave up 5 bases and J gave up 2 bases, with 13 bases separating them. The CDR3 is made up of 14 amino acids. DNA of the CDR3: TGTGCCAGCAGCCCGTCGGGTCGCGCCTACGAGCAGTACTTC. Translating it yields CASSPSGRAYEQYF.

The chain carries TRBV9 and TRBJ1-3; 8 nucleotides align to TRBD1. CDR3 length equals 14 residues. V dropped 6 bases and J dropped 2; count of bases not matched to a gene: 4. Per the germline V gene, CDR1 is SGDLS and CDR2 is YYNGEE. The CDR3 DNA reads TGTGCCAGCACCGAGGACAGGGCTGGAAACACCATATATTTT. It translates to CASTEDRAGNTIYF. The variable domain in full, completed from reference TRBV9 and TRBJ1-3, reads DSGVTQTPKHLITATGQRVTLRCSPRSGDLSVYWYQQSLDQGLQFLIQYYNGEERAKGNILERFSAQQFPDLHSELNLSSLELGDSALYFCASTEDRAGNTIYFGEGSWLTVV.

This clone occurred once. The CDR3: CATSRDTAGTRTDTQYF. DNA of the CDR3: TGTGCCACCAGCAGAGATACGGCGGGGACTCGCACAGATACGCAGTATTTT. The genes are TRBV15 and TRBJ2-3, with D maybe TRBD2 (6 bases). The ends were cut back, 0 bases at V and 1 base at J, with 14 bases in the middle. CDR3 length equals 17 residues. CDR1 LNHNV and CDR2 YYDKDF come from the germline V gene (reference sequence).

The chain couples TRBV18 to TRBJ1-5; D is possibly TRBD1 (5 bases). The CDR3 totals 13 residues. V shed 2 bases and J shed 7 bases, with 9 bases lying between them. The V gene's germline CDR1 is KGHSH and CDR2 LQKENI. Here the CDR3 reads CASSPYGQQPQHF. For the CDR3, the DNA is TGTGCCAGCTCACCATACGGACAACAGCCCCAGCATTTT.

This clone was found once. The rearrangement uses TRBV28 and TRBJ2-1; D might be TRBD1 (7 bases). Looked up from germline, CDR1 is MDHEN and CDR2 is SYDVKM. V gave up 4 bases and J gave up 8 bases, with 21 bases separating them. This CDR3 spans 16 amino acids. CDR3 in amino acids: CASSSTGTAGGYEQFF. As DNA, the CDR3 is TGTGCCAGCAGTTCAACCGGGACAGCGGGTGGCTATGAGCAGTTCTTC.

Turning to this clone: The junction does not match germline at one end; this may be a read error. The rearrangement uses TRBV7-7 and TRBJ2-5, with 7 bases matching TRBD2. Germline CDR1 SSHAT, CDR2 FNYEAQ (reference sequence). This CDR3 region has 16 residues. The CDR3 nucleotides read TGTGCTAGCAGCCAAGGAATAGCGGGCCCTCGGGAGACCCAGTACTTC. This gives the protein CASSQGIAGPRETQYF.

V gene TRBV14 combines with J gene TRBJ2-7; D uncertain. Germline CDR1 SGHDN, CDR2 FVKESK. Trimming cost V 1 base and J 6 bases, with 10 bases left between them. This CDR3 is built from 13 residues. CDR3 DNA sequence: TGTGCCAGCAGCCAAGGAGTCGCCGCCGAGCAGTACTTC. Protein sequence: CASSQGVAAEQYF.

V is TRBV18 and J is TRBJ1-2, with 7 nucleotides matching TRBD1. The germline CDR1 and CDR2 sequences are KGHSH and LQKENI. V lost 5 bases and J lost 1; bases outside the gene matches: 7. This CDR3 region has 15 residues. CDR3 sequence: CASSETQGDNYGYTF. DNA of the CDR3: TGTGCCAGCTCAGAAACGCAGGGGGATAACTATGGCTACACCTTC.

V is TRBV9 and J is TRBJ2-5, with a possible D match to TRBD2 (6 bases). CDR3 size: 16 residues. Trimming stripped 3 bases from V and 4 bases from J, with 19 bases between. Germline V gives CDR1 SGDLS, CDR2 YYNGEE. The DNA for the CDR3 is TGTGCCAGCAGCGCCCCCATTTTGGACGGGAGAGAGACCCAGTACTTC. This translates into CASSAPILDGRETQYF.

The chain is built from TRBV7-2 and TRBJ2-7; 12 bases agree with TRBD2. Germline-derived CDR1 and CDR2 are SGHTA and FQGNSA. V trimming: 8 bases; J trimming: 2 bases; junction bases outside the gene matches: 13. The CDR3 consists of 17 residues. CDR3 nucleotide sequence: TGTGCCAGCGTGACACAGCCACTAGCGGGAGGCCCCTACGAGCAGTACTTC. This codes for CASVTQPLAGGPYEQYF.

This clone has only a few counts. The rearrangement links TRBV5-1 to TRBJ2-1, with D possibly TRBD2 on 5 matching bases. Trimming removed 4 bases from V and 4 bases from J, with 12 bases in between. The CDR3 runs 14 residues. Germline CDR1 is SGHRS and CDR2 is YFSETQ. CDR3 loop: CASSVPSTYNEQFF. CDR3 in DNA: TGCGCCAGCAGCGTACCTAGCACTTACAATGAGCAGTTCTTC.

The V gene is TRBV28, the J gene TRBJ2-1; 15 positions match TRBD2. CDR1 and CDR2 (germline): MDHEN, SYDVKM. V was pared by 4 bases and J by 5 bases, with 9 bases of the junction left unmatched. The CDR3 loop spans 18 amino acids. CDR3 in amino acids: CASSSSGLAGGTHNEQFF. The CDR3 nucleotides read TGTGCCAGCAGTTCCTCCGGACTAGCGGGAGGGACTCACAATGAGCAGTTCTTC.